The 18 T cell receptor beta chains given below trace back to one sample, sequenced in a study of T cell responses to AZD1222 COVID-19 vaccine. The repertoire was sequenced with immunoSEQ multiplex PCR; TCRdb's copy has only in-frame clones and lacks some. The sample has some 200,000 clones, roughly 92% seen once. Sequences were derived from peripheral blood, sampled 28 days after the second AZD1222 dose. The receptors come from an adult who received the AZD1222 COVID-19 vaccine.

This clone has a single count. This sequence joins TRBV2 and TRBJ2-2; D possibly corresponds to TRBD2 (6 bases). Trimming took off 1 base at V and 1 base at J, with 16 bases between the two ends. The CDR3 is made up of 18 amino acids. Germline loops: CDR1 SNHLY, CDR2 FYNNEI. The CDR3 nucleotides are TGTGCCAGCAGTGAAGGGAGGGGTGCGGGGAGGAACACCGGGGAGCTGTTTTTT. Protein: CASSEGRGAGRNTGELFF.

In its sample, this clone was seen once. CDR3 nucleotide sequence: TGTGCCAGCAGCTTAGTAGGCCAGGGGGCAGGCGCTGAAGCTTTCTTT. Protein: CASSLVGQGAGAEAFF. This sequence joins TRBV7-2 and TRBJ1-1, with 8 positions matching TRBD1. V lost 1 base to trimming and J lost 6 bases; unmatched junction nucleotides: 10. Germline V gives CDR1 SGHTA, CDR2 FQGNSA. This CDR3 contains 16 residues.

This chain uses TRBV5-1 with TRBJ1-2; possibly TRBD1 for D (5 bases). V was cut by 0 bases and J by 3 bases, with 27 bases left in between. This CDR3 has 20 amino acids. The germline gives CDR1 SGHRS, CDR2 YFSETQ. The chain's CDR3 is CASSLGVGRLTGRGDYGYTF. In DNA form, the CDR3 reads TGCGCCAGCAGCTTGGGCGTTGGGCGGCTAACGGGGCGAGGGGACTATGGCTACACCTTC.

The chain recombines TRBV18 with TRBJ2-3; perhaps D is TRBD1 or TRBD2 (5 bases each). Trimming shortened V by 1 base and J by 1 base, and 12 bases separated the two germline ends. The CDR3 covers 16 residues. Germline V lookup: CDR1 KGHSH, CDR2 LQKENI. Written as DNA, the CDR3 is TGTGCCAGCTCACCACTTGGGGGTAGCGGCACAGATACGCAGTATTTT. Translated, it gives CASSPLGGSGTDTQYF.

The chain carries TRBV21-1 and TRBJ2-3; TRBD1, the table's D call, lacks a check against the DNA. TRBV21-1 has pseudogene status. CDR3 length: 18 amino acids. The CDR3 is CASSRPPNDNSSTDTQYF. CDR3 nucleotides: TGTGCCAGCAGCCGACCACCAAATGACAACAGTTCCACAGATACGCAGTATTTT.

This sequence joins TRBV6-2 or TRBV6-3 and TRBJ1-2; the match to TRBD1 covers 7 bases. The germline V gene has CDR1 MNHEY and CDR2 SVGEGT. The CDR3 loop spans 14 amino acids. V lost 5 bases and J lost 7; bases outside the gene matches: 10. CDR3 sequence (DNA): TGTGCCAGCAGTCAACAGGGGTCGCCGAGTGGCTACACCTTC. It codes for CASSQQGSPSGYTF.

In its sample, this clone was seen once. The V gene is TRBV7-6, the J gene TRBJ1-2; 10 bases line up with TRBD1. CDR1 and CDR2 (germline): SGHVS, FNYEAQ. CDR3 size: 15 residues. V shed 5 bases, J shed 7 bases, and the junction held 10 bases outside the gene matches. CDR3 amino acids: CASSPHGTGAPGYTF. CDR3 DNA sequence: TGTGCCAGCAGCCCCCATGGGACAGGGGCGCCTGGCTACACCTTC. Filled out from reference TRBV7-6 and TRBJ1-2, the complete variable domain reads GAGVSQSPRYKVTKRGQDVALRCDPISGHVSLYWYRQALGQGPEFLTYFNYEAQQDKSGLPNDRFSAERPEGSISTLTIQRTEQRDSAMYRCASSPHGTGAPGYTFGSGTRLTVV.

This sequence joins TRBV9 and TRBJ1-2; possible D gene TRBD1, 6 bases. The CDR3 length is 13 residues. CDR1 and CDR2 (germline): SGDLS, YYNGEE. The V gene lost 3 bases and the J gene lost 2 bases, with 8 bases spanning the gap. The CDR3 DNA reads TGTGCCAGCAGCGAGAGGGGGAACTATGGCTACACCTTC. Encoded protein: CASSERGNYGYTF.

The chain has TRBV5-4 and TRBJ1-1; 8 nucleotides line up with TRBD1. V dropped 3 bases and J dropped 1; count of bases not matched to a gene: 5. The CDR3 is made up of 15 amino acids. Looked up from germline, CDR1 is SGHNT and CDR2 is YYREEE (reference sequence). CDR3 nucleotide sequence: TGTGCCAGCAGCTCCGGGACAGGATCGAACACTGAAGCTTTCTTT. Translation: CASSSGTGSNTEAFF.

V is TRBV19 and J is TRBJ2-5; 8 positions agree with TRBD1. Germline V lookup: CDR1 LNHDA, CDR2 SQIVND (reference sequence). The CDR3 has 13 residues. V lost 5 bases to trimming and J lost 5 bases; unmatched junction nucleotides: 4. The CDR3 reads CASSSGGWETQYF. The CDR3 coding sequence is TGTGCCAGTAGTTCAGGGGGCTGGGAGACCCAGTACTTC.

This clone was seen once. The CDR3 spells CASSPGTVSYEQYF. The CDR3 coding sequence is TGTGCCAGCAGCCCCGGGACGGTCTCCTACGAGCAGTACTTC. The gene calls are TRBV9 and TRBJ2-7; D tentatively reads TRBD1 or TRBD2 (5 bases each). This CDR3 is built from 14 residues. Per germline, CDR1 SGDLS and CDR2 YYNGEE. Trimming left V 4 bases short and J 0 bases short, with 11 bases between.

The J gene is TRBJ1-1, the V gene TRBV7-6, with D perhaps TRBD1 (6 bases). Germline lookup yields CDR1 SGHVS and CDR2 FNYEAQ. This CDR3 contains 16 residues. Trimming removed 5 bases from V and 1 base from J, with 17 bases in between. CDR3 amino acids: CASSRGTYSTNTEAFF. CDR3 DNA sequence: TGTGCCAGCAGCCGAGGGACATATTCAACGAACACTGAAGCTTTCTTT. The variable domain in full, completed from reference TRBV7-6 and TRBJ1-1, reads GAGVSQSPRYKVTKRGQDVALRCDPISGHVSLYWYRQALGQGPEFLTYFNYEAQQDKSGLPNDRFSAERPEGSISTLTIQRTEQRDSAMYRCASSRGTYSTNTEAFFGQGTRLTVV.

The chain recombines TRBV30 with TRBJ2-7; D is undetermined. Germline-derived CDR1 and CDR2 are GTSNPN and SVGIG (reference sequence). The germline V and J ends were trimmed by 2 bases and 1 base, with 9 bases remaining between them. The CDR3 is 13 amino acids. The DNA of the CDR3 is TGTGCCTGGAGTCGGACCGCATCCTACGAGCAGTACTTC. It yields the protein CAWSRTASYEQYF. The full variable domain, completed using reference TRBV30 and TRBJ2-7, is SQTIHQWPATLVQPVGSPLSLECTVEGTSNPNLYWYRQAAGRGLQLLFYSVGIGQISSEVPQNLSASRPQDRQFILSSKKLLLSDSGFYLCAWSRTASYEQYFGPGTRLTVT.

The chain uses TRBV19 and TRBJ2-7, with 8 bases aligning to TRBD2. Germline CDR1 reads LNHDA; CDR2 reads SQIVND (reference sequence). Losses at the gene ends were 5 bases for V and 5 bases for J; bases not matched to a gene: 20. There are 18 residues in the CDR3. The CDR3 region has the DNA TGTGCCAGTAGTGTTCGCCCCCCTGGAGCGGGAGTCCTACACGAGCAGTACTTC. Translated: CASSVRPPGAGVLHEQYF.

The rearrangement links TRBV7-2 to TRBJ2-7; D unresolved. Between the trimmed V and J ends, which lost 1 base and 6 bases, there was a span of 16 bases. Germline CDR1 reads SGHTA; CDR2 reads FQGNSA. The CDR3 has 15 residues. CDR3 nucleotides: TGTGCCAGCAGCTTAGATCGTAGTTCCCCTACCGAGCAGTACTTC. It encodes CASSLDRSSPTEQYF.

The CDR3 reads CASSKLEGLGNTIYF. In DNA form, the CDR3 reads TGTGCCAGCAGTAAGTTGGAAGGGCTCGGAAACACCATATATTTT. The chain is built from TRBV28 and TRBJ1-3; D gene uncertain. CDR1 MDHEN and CDR2 SYDVKM come from the germline V gene. The CDR3 runs 15 residues. The ends were cut back, 5 bases at V and 4 bases at J, with 15 bases in the middle.

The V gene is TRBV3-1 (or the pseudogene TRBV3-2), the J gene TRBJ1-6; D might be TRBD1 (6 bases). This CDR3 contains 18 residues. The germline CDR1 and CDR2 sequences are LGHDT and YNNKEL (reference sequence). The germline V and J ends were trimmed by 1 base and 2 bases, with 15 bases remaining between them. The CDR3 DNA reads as TGTGCCAGCAGCCAAGTCTCTCGGAGGGGGACCTATAATTCACCCCTCCACTTT. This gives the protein CASSQVSRRGTYNSPLHF.

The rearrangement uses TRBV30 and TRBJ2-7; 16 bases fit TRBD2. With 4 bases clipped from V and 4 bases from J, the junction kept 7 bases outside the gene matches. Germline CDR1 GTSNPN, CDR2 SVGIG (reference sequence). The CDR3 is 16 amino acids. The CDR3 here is CAWTSPGLAGGYEQYF. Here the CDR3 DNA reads TGTGCCTGGACCTCCCCGGGACTAGCGGGGGGGTACGAGCAGTACTTC.